The clone carrying this T cell receptor (beta chain) was counted once. The CDR3 runs to 16 residues. CDR1 SGDLS and CDR2 YYNGEE come from the germline V gene. Trimming stripped 2 bases from V and 2 bases from J, with 17 bases between. Clones were read by immunoSEQ multiplex PCR, and TCRdb kept only the in-frame ones, dropping some. This table holds 150,000 to 200,000 clones, around 90% found once. This specimen belongs to a study of control samples from healthy donors and cancer patients. This clonotype was obtained from a man younger than 35 in good health. The chain combines TRBV9 with TRBJ2-7; D is possibly TRBD1 or TRBD2 (5 bases each). The specimen sequenced was blood. Here the CDR3 reads CASSVSGTLATYEQYF. As DNA, the CDR3 is TGTGCCAGCAGCGTTTCCGGGACCCTCGCCACCTACGAGCAGTACTTC.